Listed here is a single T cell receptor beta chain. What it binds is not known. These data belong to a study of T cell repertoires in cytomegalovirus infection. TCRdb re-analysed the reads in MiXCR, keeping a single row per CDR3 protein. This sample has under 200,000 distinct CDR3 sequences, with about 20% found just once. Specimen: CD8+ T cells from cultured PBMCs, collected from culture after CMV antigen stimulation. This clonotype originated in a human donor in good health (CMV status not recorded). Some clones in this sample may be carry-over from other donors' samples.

The CDR3 sequence is CASSPGITEAFF. The CDR3 DNA follows: TGTGCCAGCAGCCCTGGGATCACTGAAGCTTTCTTT. V usage is TRBV7-6 and J usage is TRBJ1-1; unclear D gene. CDR1 SGHVS and CDR2 FNYEAQ come from the germline V gene. V was trimmed by 5 bases and J by 4 bases, leaving 8 bases between them. This CDR3 has 12 residues.